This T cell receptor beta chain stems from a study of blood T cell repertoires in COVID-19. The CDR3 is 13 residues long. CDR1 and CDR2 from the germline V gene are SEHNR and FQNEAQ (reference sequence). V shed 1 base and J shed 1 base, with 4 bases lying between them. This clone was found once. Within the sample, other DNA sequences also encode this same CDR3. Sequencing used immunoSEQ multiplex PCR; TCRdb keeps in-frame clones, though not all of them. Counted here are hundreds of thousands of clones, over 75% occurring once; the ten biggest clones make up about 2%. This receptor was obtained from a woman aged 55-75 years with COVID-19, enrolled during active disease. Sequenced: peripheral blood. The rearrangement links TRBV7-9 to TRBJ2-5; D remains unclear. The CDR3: CASSLGAQETQYF. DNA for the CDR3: TGTGCCAGCAGCTTAGGGGCCCAAGAGACCCAGTACTTC.